Sequencing of this T cell receptor beta chain was carried out in a study of cytomegalovirus exposure and HLA in healthy donors. Germline lookup yields CDR1 MNHNY and CDR2 SVGAGI (reference sequence). The CDR3 sequence is 16 residues long. V shed 2 bases and J shed 0 bases, with 10 bases lying between them. 13 Jbeta primers and 60 Vbeta primers were used for the PCR. Assay: immunoSEQ multiplex PCR; the TCRdb copy retains only in-frame clones and omits some. The data hold under 70,000 clones, with approximately 71% observed a single time. This clone was observed once. Sequenced: PBMCs. This TCR was recovered from a woman in her twenties or thirties in good health and CMV-seronegative. The V call is TRBV6-6, the J call TRBJ1-4, with a possible D match to TRBD1 (6 bases). As DNA, the CDR3 is TGTGCCAGCAGTTACACAGGGAGTTCAACTAATGAAAAACTGTTTTTT. It is translated as CASSYTGSSTNEKLFF.